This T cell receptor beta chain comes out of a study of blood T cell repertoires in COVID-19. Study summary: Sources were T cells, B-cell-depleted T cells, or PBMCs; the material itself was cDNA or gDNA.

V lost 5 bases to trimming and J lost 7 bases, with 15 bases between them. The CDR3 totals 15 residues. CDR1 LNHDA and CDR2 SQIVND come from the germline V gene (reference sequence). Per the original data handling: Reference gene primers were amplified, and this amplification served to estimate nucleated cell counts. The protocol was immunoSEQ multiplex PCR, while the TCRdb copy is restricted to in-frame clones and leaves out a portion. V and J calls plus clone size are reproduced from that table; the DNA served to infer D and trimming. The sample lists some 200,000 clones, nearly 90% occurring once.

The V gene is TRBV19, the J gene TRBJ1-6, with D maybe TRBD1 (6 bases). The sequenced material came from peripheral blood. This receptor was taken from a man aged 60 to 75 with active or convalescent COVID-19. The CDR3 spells CASSGGGALNSPLHF. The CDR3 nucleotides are TGTGCCAGTAGTGGCGGGGGCGCTTTGAATTCACCCCTCCACTTT.